This T cell receptor (beta chain) emerged from a study of T-cell reconstitution after alpha-beta-depleted transplantation in children (dated by TCRdb to 2016 to 2017). For the wider study: The study quantitatively tracked T-cell immune reconstitution after TCRalphabeta/CD19-depleted allogeneic hematopoietic cell transplantation in children using TCR repertoire profiling.

This clonotype has ten or more counts. This clone's antigen is unknown. No base qualities exist here, and no much larger clone lies one base off it. The CDR3 numbers 16 residues from cysteine through phenylalanine. The only DNA kept is the CDR3, 48 bases in frame from the first base. The junction shows trimming of 2 bases on V and 4 bases on J, plus 18 bases between the germline ends. Libraries were built with PCR. Sequencing relied on an Illumina HiSeq 2500. To normalize quantification of the TCRbeta repertoire, the TCR libraries were built with molecular barcoding that relied on unique molecular identifiers. Starting from the raw public reads, TCRdb applied fastp trimming at Q25, assembled clones with MiXCR and retained in-frame beta chains. A single entry per CDR3 protein holds the most common genes and DNA from its merged rows. Recorded for this sample are fewer than 120,000 distinct CDR3 sequences; about a tenth of them occurred a single time. The ten largest make up 8% of the sample.

This clonotype originated in a human donor who donated a stem cell graft to a child with acute lymphoblastic leukemia. Sequencing used PBMCs from the stem cell graft donor, obtained from the stem cell graft. In this chain, TRBV12-3 or TRBV12-4 is recombined with TRBJ2-7, with the D gene call left open. This receptor has the CDR3 CASSLPALFGQYEQYF. The DNA sequence is as follows: TGTGCCAGCAGTTTACCTGCCCTGTTCGGGCAGTACGAGCAGTACTTC.